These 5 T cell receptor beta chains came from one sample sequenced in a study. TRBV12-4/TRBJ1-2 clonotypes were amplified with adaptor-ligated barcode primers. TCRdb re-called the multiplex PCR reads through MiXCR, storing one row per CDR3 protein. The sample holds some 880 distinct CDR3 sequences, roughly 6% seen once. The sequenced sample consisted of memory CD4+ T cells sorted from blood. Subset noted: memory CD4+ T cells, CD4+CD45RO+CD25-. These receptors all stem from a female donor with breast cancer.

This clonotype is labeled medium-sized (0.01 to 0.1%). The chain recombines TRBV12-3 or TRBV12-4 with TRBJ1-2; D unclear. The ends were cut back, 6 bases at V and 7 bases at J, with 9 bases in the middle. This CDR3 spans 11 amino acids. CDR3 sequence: CASRRKGGYTF. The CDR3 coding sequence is TGTGCCAGCAGGCGAAAGGGTGGCTACACCTTC.

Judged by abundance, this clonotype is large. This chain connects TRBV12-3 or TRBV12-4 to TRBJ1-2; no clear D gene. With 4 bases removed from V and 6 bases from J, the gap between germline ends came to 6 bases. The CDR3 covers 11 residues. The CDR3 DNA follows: TGTGCCAGCAGTTCCGCCGATGGCTACACCTTC. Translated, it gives CASSSADGYTF.

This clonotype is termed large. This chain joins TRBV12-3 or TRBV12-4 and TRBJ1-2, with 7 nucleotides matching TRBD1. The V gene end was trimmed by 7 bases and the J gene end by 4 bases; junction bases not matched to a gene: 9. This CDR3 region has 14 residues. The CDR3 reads CASITQGLSYGYTF. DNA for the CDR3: TGTGCCAGCATAACACAGGGGCTCTCCTATGGCTACACCTTC.

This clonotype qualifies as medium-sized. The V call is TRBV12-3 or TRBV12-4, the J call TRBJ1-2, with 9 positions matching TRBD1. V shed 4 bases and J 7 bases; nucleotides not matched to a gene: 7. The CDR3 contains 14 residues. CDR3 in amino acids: CASSYRDRASGYTF. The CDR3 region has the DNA TGTGCCAGCAGTTACCGGGACAGGGCGAGTGGCTACACCTTC.

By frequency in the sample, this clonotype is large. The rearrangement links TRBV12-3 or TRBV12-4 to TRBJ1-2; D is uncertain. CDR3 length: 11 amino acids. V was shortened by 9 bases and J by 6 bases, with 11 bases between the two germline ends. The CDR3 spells CASAFGDGYTF. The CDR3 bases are TGTGCCAGTGCATTTGGGGATGGCTACACCTTC.